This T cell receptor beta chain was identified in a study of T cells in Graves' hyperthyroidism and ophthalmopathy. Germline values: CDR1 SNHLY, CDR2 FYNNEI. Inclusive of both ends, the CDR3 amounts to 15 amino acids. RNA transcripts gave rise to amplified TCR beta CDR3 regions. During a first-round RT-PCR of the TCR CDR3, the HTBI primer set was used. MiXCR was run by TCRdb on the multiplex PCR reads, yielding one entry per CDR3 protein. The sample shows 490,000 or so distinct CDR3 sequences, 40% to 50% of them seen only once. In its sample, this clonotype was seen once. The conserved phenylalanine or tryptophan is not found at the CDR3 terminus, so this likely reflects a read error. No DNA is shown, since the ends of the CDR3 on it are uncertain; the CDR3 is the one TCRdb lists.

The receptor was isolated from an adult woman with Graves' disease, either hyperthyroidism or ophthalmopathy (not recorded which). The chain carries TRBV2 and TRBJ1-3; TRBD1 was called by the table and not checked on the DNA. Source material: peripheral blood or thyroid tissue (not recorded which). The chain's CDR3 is CASSFGTASINTMYL.